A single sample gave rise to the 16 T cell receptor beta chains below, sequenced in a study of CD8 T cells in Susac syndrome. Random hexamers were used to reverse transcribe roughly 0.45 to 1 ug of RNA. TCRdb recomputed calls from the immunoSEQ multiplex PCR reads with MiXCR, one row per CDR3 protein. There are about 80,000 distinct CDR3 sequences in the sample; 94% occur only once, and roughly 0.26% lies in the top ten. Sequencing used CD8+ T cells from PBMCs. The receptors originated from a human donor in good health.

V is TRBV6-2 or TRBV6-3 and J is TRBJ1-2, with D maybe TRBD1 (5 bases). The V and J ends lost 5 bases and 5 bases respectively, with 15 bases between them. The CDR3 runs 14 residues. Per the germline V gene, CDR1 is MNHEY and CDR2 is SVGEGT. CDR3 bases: TGTGCCAGCAGTCCCCGCCCGGGGGTTTATGGCTACACCTTC. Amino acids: CASSPRPGVYGYTF.

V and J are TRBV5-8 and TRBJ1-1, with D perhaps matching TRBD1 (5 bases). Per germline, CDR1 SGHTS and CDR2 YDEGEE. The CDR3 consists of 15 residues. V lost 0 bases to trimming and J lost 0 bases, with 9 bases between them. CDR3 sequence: CASSLVRAVNTEAFF. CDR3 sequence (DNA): TGTGCCAGCAGCTTGGTCAGGGCGGTGAACACTGAAGCTTTCTTT. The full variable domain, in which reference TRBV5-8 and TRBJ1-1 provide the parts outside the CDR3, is EAGVTQSPTHLIKTRGQQATLRCSPISGHTSVYWYQQALGLGLQFLLWYDEGEERNRGNFPPRFSGRQFPNYSSELNVNALELEDSALYLCASSLVRAVNTEAFFGQGTRLTVV.

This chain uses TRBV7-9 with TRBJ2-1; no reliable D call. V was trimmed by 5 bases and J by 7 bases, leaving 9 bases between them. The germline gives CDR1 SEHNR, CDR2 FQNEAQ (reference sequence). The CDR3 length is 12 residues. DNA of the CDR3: TGTGCCAGCAGCCCCTGGGCGAATGAGCAGTTCTTC. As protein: CASSPWANEQFF.

As DNA, the CDR3 is TGTGCCCTCTCCGGACAGAGCACAGATACGCAGTATTTT. This codes for CALSGQSTDTQYF. V gene TRBV7-9 combines with J gene TRBJ2-3; a possible D gene is TRBD1 (6 bases). Per germline, CDR1 SEHNR and CDR2 FQNEAQ (reference sequence). V was shortened by 11 bases and J by 0 bases, with 12 bases between the two germline ends. The CDR3 contains 13 residues.

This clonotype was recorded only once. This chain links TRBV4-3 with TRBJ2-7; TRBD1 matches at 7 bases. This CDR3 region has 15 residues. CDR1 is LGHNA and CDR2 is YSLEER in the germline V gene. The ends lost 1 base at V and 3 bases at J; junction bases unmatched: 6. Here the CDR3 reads CASSQGVTGLYEQYF. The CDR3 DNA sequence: TGCGCCAGCAGCCAAGGGGTGACAGGGCTCTACGAGCAGTACTTC.

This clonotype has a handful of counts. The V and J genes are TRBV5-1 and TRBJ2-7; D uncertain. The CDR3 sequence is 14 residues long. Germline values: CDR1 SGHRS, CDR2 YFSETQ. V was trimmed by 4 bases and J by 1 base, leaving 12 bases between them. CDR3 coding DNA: TGCGCCAGCAGCCCTGGGGTGAGTTCCTACGAGCAGTACTTC. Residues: CASSPGVSSYEQYF.

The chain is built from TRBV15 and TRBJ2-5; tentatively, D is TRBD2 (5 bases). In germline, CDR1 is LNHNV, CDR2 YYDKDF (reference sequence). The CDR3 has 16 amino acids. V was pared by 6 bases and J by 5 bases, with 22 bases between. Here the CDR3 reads CATSPPVKGRGETQYF. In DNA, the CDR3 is TGTGCCACCAGTCCCCCCGTGAAAGGGAGAGGGGAGACCCAGTACTTC.

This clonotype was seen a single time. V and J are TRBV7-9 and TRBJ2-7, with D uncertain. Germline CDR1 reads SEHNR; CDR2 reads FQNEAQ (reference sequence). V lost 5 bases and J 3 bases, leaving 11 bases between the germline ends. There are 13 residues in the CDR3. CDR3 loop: CASSPRWGYEQYF. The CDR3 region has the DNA TGTGCCAGCAGCCCCAGATGGGGCTACGAGCAGTACTTC.

CDR3 amino acids: CASSYPYEAFF. Here the CDR3 DNA reads TGTGCCAGCAGTTACCCCTATGAAGCTTTCTTT. V and J are TRBV6-2 or TRBV6-3 and TRBJ1-1; D ambiguous. V gave up 2 bases and J gave up 7 bases, with 5 bases separating them. The CDR3 runs 11 residues. The V gene's germline CDR1 is MNHEY and CDR2 SVGEGT.

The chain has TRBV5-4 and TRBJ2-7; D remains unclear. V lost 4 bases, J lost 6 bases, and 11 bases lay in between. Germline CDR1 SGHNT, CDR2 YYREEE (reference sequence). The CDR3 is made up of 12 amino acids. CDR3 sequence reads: CASSQARGEQYF. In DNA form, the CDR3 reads TGTGCCAGCAGCCAGGCCCGAGGCGAGCAGTACTTC. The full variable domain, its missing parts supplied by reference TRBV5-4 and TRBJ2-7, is ETGVTQSPTHLIKTRGQQVTLRCSSQSGHNTVSWYQQALGQGPQFIFQYYREEENGRGNFPPRFSGLQFPNYSSELNVNALELDDSALYLCASSQARGEQYFGPGTRLTVT.

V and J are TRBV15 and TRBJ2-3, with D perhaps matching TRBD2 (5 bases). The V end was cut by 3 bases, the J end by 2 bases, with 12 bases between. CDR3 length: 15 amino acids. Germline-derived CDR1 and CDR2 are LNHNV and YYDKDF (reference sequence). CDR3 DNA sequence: TGTGCCACCAGCAGCACCTCGGGATCCACAGATACGCAGTATTTT. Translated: CATSSTSGSTDTQYF.

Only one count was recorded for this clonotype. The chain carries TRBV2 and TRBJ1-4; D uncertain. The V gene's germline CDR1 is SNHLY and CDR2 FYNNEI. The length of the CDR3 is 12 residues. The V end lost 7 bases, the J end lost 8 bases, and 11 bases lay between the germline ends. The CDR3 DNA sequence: TGTGCCAGCACCGACCGGCGGGAAAAACTGTTTTTT. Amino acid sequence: CASTDRREKLFF.

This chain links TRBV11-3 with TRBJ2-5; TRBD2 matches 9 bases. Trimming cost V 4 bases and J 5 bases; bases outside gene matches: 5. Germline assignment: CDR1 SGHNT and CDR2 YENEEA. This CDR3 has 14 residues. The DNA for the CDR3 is TGTGCCAGCAGCTCGGCTAGCGGGAAGGAGACCCAGTACTTC. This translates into CASSSASGKETQYF.

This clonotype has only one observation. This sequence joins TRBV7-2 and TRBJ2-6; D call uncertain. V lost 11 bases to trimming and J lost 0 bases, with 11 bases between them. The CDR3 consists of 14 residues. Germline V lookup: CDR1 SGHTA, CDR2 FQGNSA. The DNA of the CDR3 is TGTGCCCAACTGGGTGGCTCTGGGGCCAACGTCCTGACTTTC. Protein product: CAQLGGSGANVLTF.

The CDR3 sequence: CASSKWGMTYEQYV. Written as DNA, the CDR3 is TGTGCCAGCAGTAAATGGGGGATGACCTACGAGCAGTACGTC. The chain is built from TRBV13 and TRBJ2-7; D is tentatively TRBD1 or TRBD2 (5 bases each). Per germline, CDR1 PRHDT and CDR2 FYEKMQ (reference sequence). V lost 6 bases to trimming and J lost 2 bases, with 14 bases between them. This CDR3 is 14 amino acids long.

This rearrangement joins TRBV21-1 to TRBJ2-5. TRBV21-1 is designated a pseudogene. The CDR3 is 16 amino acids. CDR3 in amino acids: CASIVTSFLWVETQYF. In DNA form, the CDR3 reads TGTGCCAGCATTGTGACCTCGTTTCTTTGGGTAGAGACCCAGTACTTC.